Each of the 13 T cell receptor beta chains below was sequenced from the same sample in a study of blood T cell repertoires in COVID-19. The assay was immunoSEQ multiplex PCR, and TCRdb's table has in-frame clones only and misses some. This table has approximately 190,000 clones, around 83% appearing once. Material: PBMCs or T cells enriched from blood (not recorded which). Receptors were obtained from a woman aged 25 to 45 who had been exposed to COVID-19.

The CDR3 coding sequence is TGCGCCAGCAGCCAAGAAGGGAGGGCCCGGGGCGGCTACACCTTC. Translation: CASSQEGRARGGYTF. This chain joins TRBV4-1 and TRBJ1-2, with D perhaps TRBD1 (5 bases). The CDR3 sequence is 15 residues long. CDR1 is MGHRA and CDR2 is YSYEKL in the germline V gene. With 0 bases removed from V and 8 bases from J, the gap between germline ends came to 16 bases.

The chain employs TRBV3-1 (or the pseudogene TRBV3-2) and TRBJ2-7; 9 nucleotides align to TRBD1. The CDR3 covers 14 residues. The V gene's germline CDR1 is LGHDT and CDR2 YNNKEL (reference sequence). V shed 4 bases and J 7 bases; nucleotides not matched to a gene: 8. CDR3 amino acids: CASSPRDRDVEQYF. The CDR3 DNA is TGTGCCAGCAGCCCCCGGGACAGGGATGTTGAGCAGTACTTC.

J is TRBJ2-7 and V is TRBV4-3, with 11 positions matching TRBD1. This CDR3 contains 15 residues. With 0 bases clipped from V and 6 bases from J, the junction kept 4 bases outside the gene matches. The germline V gene has CDR1 LGHNA and CDR2 YSLEER. The CDR3 loop is CASSQDGQGAREQYF. The CDR3 DNA sequence: TGCGCCAGCAGCCAAGACGGACAGGGGGCGCGCGAGCAGTACTTC.

The V and J genes are TRBV24-1 and TRBJ2-2; 7 bases map to TRBD1. Germline V gene sequence: CDR1 KGHDR, CDR2 SFDVKD. The CDR3 runs 13 residues. The J segment lost 8 bases and the V segment lost 9 bases, leaving 8 bases of the junction unmatched. As DNA, the CDR3 is TGTGCCACCCGGGACAGTACTCTGGGGGAGCTGTTTTTT. Amino acids: CATRDSTLGELFF.

The rearrangement uses TRBV2 and TRBJ2-2, with D possibly being TRBD1 (5 bases). Germline CDR1 is SNHLY and CDR2 is FYNNEI. The V gene lost 5 bases and the J gene lost 2 bases, with 12 bases spanning the gap. There are 15 residues in the CDR3. The CDR3 DNA reads as TGTGCCAGCAGTACGCAGGGTCGAAACACCGGGGAGCTGTTTTTT. Amino acid sequence: CASSTQGRNTGELFF. Together with reference TRBV2 and TRBJ2-2, the CDR3 gives the full variable domain: EPEVTQTPSHQVTQMGQEVILRCVPISNHLYFYWYRQILGQKVEFLVSFYNNEISEKSEIFDDQFSVERPDGSNFTLKIRSTKLEDSAMYFCASSTQGRNTGELFFGEGSRLTVL.

In its sample, this clone was seen once. The chain combines TRBV5-1 with TRBJ2-2; TRBD1 matches at 8 bases. CDR3 length: 15 residues. Trimming at V came to 4 bases and at J to 7 bases, leaving 9 bases not matched to a gene. Germline CDR1 is SGHRS and CDR2 is YFSETQ. DNA of the CDR3: TGCGCCAGCAGCCTGACTCCCGGACAGGGCGGGGAGCTGTTTTTT. This codes for CASSLTPGQGGELFF.

This clone was detected a few times. This sequence joins TRBV7-9 and TRBJ1-5; 8 nucleotides agree with TRBD1. In germline, CDR1 is SEHNR, CDR2 FQNEAQ (reference sequence). V was pared by 5 bases and J by 6 bases, with 6 bases of the junction left unmatched. The CDR3 loop spans 14 amino acids. The CDR3 is CASSNRTGIQPQHF. DNA of the CDR3: TGTGCCAGCAGCAACCGGACAGGGATTCAGCCCCAGCATTTT.

The V and J genes are TRBV6-2 or TRBV6-3 and TRBJ2-7, with D perhaps matching TRBD1 (7 bases). Germline V gene data show CDR1 as MNHEY and CDR2 as SVGEGT. CDR3 length: 16 amino acids. The V and J ends lost 2 bases and 1 base respectively, with 15 bases between them. The CDR3 here is CASSYLPGGTSYEQYF. As DNA, the CDR3 is TGTGCCAGCAGTTACCTCCCAGGGGGGACTTCCTACGAGCAGTACTTC.

The chain joins TRBV21-1 to TRBJ2-3; the table's D gene call, TRBD1, was not cross checked with the DNA. TRBV21-1 is a pseudogene segment. This CDR3 comprises 15 residues. The CDR3 region is CASSKKRQGTDTQYF. In DNA form, the CDR3 reads TGTGCCAGCAGCAAAAAAAGACAGGGCACAGATACGCAGTATTTT.

The chain combines TRBV2 with TRBJ1-2, with 10 bases identical to TRBD1. CDR3 length: 15 amino acids. Germline CDR1 SNHLY, CDR2 FYNNEI. V trimming: 6 bases; J trimming: 7 bases; junction bases outside the gene matches: 11. The CDR3 protein is CASSGSPGQGPGYTF. The CDR3 DNA sequence: TGTGCCAGCAGCGGGTCACCGGGACAGGGGCCTGGCTACACCTTC.

This chain connects TRBV6-4 to TRBJ2-1; 10 positions match TRBD2. The V gene's germline CDR1 is MRHNA and CDR2 SNTAGT. The CDR3 extends over 15 amino acids. V gave up 7 bases and J gave up 6 bases; unmatched junction bases: 9. This chain's CDR3 is CASMASGGPGNEQFF. CDR3 nucleotide sequence: TGTGCCAGCATGGCTAGCGGGGGACCGGGCAATGAGCAGTTCTTC.

The J gene is TRBJ1-5, the V gene TRBV6-5, with 9 bases identical to TRBD1. Germline V gene data show CDR1 as MNHEY and CDR2 as SVGAGI. CDR3 length: 15 residues. V gave up 6 bases and J gave up 6 bases; unmatched junction bases: 9. CDR3 bases: TGTGCCAGCAGGAGGGACAGGGAGTGGAGTCAGCCCCAGCATTTT. Translating gives CASRRDREWSQPQHF.

The V call is TRBV3-1 (or the pseudogene TRBV3-2), the J call TRBJ1-2; D is ambiguous. The CDR3 length is 13 residues. The V gene lost 3 bases and the J gene lost 2 bases, with 7 bases spanning the gap. Germline V lookup: CDR1 LGHDT, CDR2 YNNKEL (reference sequence). CDR3 nucleotide sequence: TGTGCCAGCAGCCATACAGAGAACTATGGCTACACCTTC. Its translation is CASSHTENYGYTF.